Listed here are 13 T cell receptor beta chains from one sample, sequenced in a study of shared clonotypes between healthy human individuals. Some clones are missing from TCRdb's copy, which holds only in-frame ones; the method was immunoSEQ multiplex PCR. The repertoire includes nearly 2 million clones, about 95% of them detected once, and 1% to 1.5% sits in the top ten. Naive CD8 populations comprised CD45RO-negative cells positively selected for CCR7, excluding terminally differentiated effector memory CD45RA+ cells. The sequenced material came from naive CD8+ T cells sorted from blood. Every receptor here comes from a man aged 18 to 30 in good health.

V and J are TRBV25-1 and TRBJ2-7; D possibly corresponds to TRBD2 (6 bases). The germline V and J ends were trimmed by 1 base and 3 bases, with 10 bases remaining between them. The CDR3 has 14 amino acids. Germline loops: CDR1 MGHDK, CDR2 SYGVNS. As DNA, the CDR3 is TGTGCCAGCAGTGAATTGGAGGGTGGCTACGAGCAGTACTTC. This encodes CASSELEGGYEQYF.

The chain employs TRBV4-3 and TRBJ2-3; 13 bases align to TRBD2. The CDR3 length is 16 residues. V shed 1 base, J shed 4 bases, and the junction held 2 bases outside the gene matches. Germline V gene data show CDR1 as LGHNA and CDR2 as YSLEER. The CDR3 is CASSQGTSGGPDTQYF. CDR3 coding DNA: TGCGCCAGCAGCCAAGGGACTAGCGGGGGCCCAGATACGCAGTATTTT.

The chain carries TRBV7-9 and TRBJ2-7; the D gene is possibly TRBD2 (6 bases). Germline assignment: CDR1 SEHNR and CDR2 FQNEAQ (reference sequence). There are 16 residues in the CDR3. V dropped 5 bases and J dropped 0 bases, with 17 bases sitting between them. CDR3 loop: CASSDTRDLSSYEQYF. CDR3 in DNA: TGTGCCAGCAGCGACACCCGGGACTTATCCTCCTACGAGCAGTACTTC.

The chain couples TRBV7-2 to TRBJ1-5, with D tentatively TRBD1 (6 bases). The germline V gene has CDR1 SGHTA and CDR2 FQGNSA. This CDR3 spans 14 amino acids. Trimming took 4 bases from V and 8 from J, leaving 15 bases between them. Here the CDR3 reads CASSSAGGLEPQHF. The CDR3 region has the DNA TGTGCCAGCAGCTCAGCGGGGGGCTTGGAGCCCCAGCATTTT.

The chain combines TRBV7-2 with TRBJ2-7; D unclear. Trimming pared 5 bases from V and 2 bases from J, leaving 4 bases between. The CDR3 extends over 11 amino acids. CDR1 is SGHTA, CDR2 FQGNSA, per germline. The CDR3 reads CASSAAYEQYF. DNA for the CDR3: TGTGCCAGCAGCGCGGCCTACGAGCAGTACTTC.

This clone was detected once. In DNA, the CDR3 is TGCGCCAGCAGCCACGCCCTCGACAGGGCGGAGACCCAGTACTTC. It codes for CASSHALDRAETQYF. This chain uses TRBV4-1 with TRBJ2-5; 7 positions match TRBD1. The V and J ends lost 3 bases and 5 bases, in that order; junction bases with no gene match: 9. The germline V gene has CDR1 MGHRA and CDR2 YSYEKL. The CDR3 has 15 residues.

The rearrangement links TRBV29-1 to TRBJ2-7, with 9 nucleotides matching TRBD1. The V gene's germline CDR1 is SQVTM and CDR2 ANQGSEA. Unmatched junction bases numbered 13, after V lost 7 bases and J lost 3 bases. The CDR3 has 15 amino acids. The CDR3 region is CSAENRGTGIYEQYF. CDR3 in DNA: TGCAGCGCGGAGAACCGTGGGACAGGGATCTACGAGCAGTACTTC.

A word on this clone: This same CDR3 is encoded by further DNA sequences in the sample. The rearrangement uses TRBV7-6 and TRBJ2-1; D not resolved. Germline lookup yields CDR1 SGHVS and CDR2 FNYEAQ. V shed 2 bases and J shed 5 bases, with 4 bases lying between them. This CDR3 has 12 amino acids. The CDR3 loop is CASSLINNEQFF. The CDR3 nucleotides are TGTGCCAGCAGCTTAATTAACAATGAGCAGTTCTTC.

The chain carries TRBV6-5 and TRBJ1-4; D possibly corresponds to TRBD1 (5 bases). Trimming pared 2 bases from V and 10 bases from J, leaving 14 bases between. The germline gives CDR1 MNHEY, CDR2 SVGAGI. CDR3 length equals 14 residues. The CDR3 reads CASSYLRADGKLFF. The CDR3 coding sequence is TGTGCCAGCAGTTACCTCAGGGCCGATGGAAAACTGTTTTTT.

The V gene is TRBV5-1, the J gene TRBJ1-1, with 9 bases that match TRBD1. The germline gives CDR1 SGHRS, CDR2 YFSETQ. CDR3 size: 13 residues. Unmatched junction bases numbered 4, after V lost 3 bases and J lost 7 bases. CDR3 loop: CASSWGTGYEAFF. For the CDR3, the DNA is TGCGCCAGCAGCTGGGGGACAGGGTATGAAGCTTTCTTT.

The chain combines TRBV18 with TRBJ2-2; TRBD1 aligns across 7 bases. Germline CDR1 and CDR2: KGHSH and LQKENI. V shed 3 bases and J 2 bases; nucleotides not matched to a gene: 6. CDR3 length equals 16 residues. CDR3: CASSPLGQANTGELFF. For the CDR3, the DNA is TGTGCCAGCTCACCGTTAGGACAGGCCAACACCGGGGAGCTGTTTTTT. Full variable domain (remainder filled in from reference TRBV18 and TRBJ2-2): NAGVMQNPRHLVRRRGQEARLRCSPMKGHSHVYWYRQLPEEGLKFMVYLQKENIIDESGMPKERFSAEFPKEGPSILRIQQVVRGDSAAYFCASSPLGQANTGELFFGEGSRLTVL.

The gene calls are TRBV7-6 and TRBJ2-7; D is undetermined. V was cut by 5 bases and J by 2 bases, with 13 bases left in between. Germline V gene lookup returns CDR1 SGHVS and CDR2 FNYEAQ. This CDR3 comprises 14 residues. DNA for the CDR3: TGTGCCAGCAGCCAAGGACCAACCCCCTACGAGCAGTACTTC. Its translation is CASSQGPTPYEQYF. Full variable domain (missing parts from reference TRBV7-6 and TRBJ2-7): GAGVSQSPRYKVTKRGQDVALRCDPISGHVSLYWYRQALGQGPEFLTYFNYEAQQDKSGLPNDRFSAERPEGSISTLTIQRTEQRDSAMYRCASSQGPTPYEQYFGPGTRLTVT.

This sequence joins TRBV27 and TRBJ2-5; 8 positions agree with TRBD1. Germline trimming cut 3 bases from V and 3 bases from J; bases unmatched to any gene: 3. Germline V gene sequence: CDR1 MNHEY, CDR2 SMNVEV (reference sequence). This CDR3 is built from 14 residues. The CDR3 sequence is CASSFWGQEETQYF. In DNA form, the CDR3 reads TGTGCCAGCAGTTTCTGGGGACAGGAAGAGACCCAGTACTTC.